This T cell receptor beta chain was identified in a study of shared clonotypes between healthy human individuals. Study background: CD4 naive and memory got three plates each, CD8 naive two, CD8 memory one. General study results and limits: A few donors showed sharing of approximately 4.7% of naive CD4 clonotypes. Non-shared clonotypes showed lower generation probabilities than clonotypes common to all four donors. At large depth, rarefaction still showed sorted-subset sequencing to be incomplete.

With respect to this clone: The antigen remains undetermined.

Using immunoSEQ multiplex PCR, the repertoire was profiled, and TCRdb retains in-frame clones only, with some absent. The table has millions of clones, 85% to 95% seen once. The clonotype comes from a young man in good health. Some clones in this sample may be carry-over from other donors' samples. The sequenced sample consisted of naive CD4+ T cells from PBMCs. The subset is: CD45RA+ positively selected.

The CDR3 here is CASSARTARGNTIYF. CDR3 sequence (DNA): TGTGCCAGCAGCGCAAGGACTGCTCGAGGAAACACCATATATTTT. The chain employs TRBV11-2 and TRBJ1-3; D is unclear. Germline V gene lookup returns CDR1 SGHAT and CDR2 FQNNGV. Trimming took 5 bases from V and 4 from J, leaving 15 bases between them. There are 15 residues in the CDR3.